The rows below give T cell receptor beta chains drawn from one sample of a study of blood T cell dynamics during melanoma immunotherapy. Assay: immunoSEQ multiplex PCR; the TCRdb copy retains only in-frame clones and omits some. The table has thousands of clones, approximately 90% seen once. Specimen: blood, collected from a patient treated with checkpoint blockade. The receptors originated from a human donor with melanoma. CDR3s include the opening cysteine and the closing phenylalanine or tryptophan. Each record gives: D gene, clone size, V gene, J gene, CDR3 protein, CDR3 DNA. The D gene is left open where the match is weak. Some rows have no size entry. The others give once, few or many, or a class for an expanded clone.

D gene: .
clone size: .
V gene: TRBV28
J gene: TRBJ1-1
CDR3 protein: CASSLPFSGTEAFF
CDR3 DNA: TGTGCCAGCAGTTTGCCGTTCAGCGGAACTGAAGCTTTCTTT

D gene: .
clone size: .
V gene: TRBV30
J gene: TRBJ2-5
CDR3 protein: CAWTRTYQETQYF
CDR3 DNA: TGTGCCTGGACTAGGACATACCAAGAGACCCAGTACTTC

D gene: .
clone size: .
V gene: TRBV6-5
J gene: TRBJ2-1
CDR3 protein: CASSPTRGHVNEQFF
CDR3 DNA: TGTGCCAGCAGTCCCACTAGGGGTCACGTTAATGAGCAGTTCTTC

D gene: .
clone size: .
V gene: TRBV7-9
J gene: TRBJ1-5
CDR3 protein: CASSLSGTGGQPQHF
CDR3 DNA: TGTGCCAGCAGCTTATCCGGGACGGGGGGCCAGCCCCAGCATTTT

D gene: TRBD1
clone size: .
V gene: TRBV5-1
J gene: TRBJ2-7
CDR3 protein: CASSLGWQGADEQYF
CDR3 DNA: TGCGCCAGCAGCTTGGGTTGGCAGGGGGCCGACGAGCAGTACTTC

D gene: .
clone size: .
V gene: TRBV5-1
J gene: TRBJ2-5
CDR3 protein: CASRSTGTSYQETQYF
CDR3 DNA: TGCGCCAGCAGATCAACAGGGACTTCGTACCAAGAGACCCAGTACTTC

D gene: TRBD1
clone size: once
V gene: TRBV28
J gene: TRBJ1-2
CDR3 protein: CASQQGNYGYTF
CDR3 DNA: TGTGCCAGCCAACAGGGGAACTATGGCTACACCTTC

D gene: .
clone size: .
V gene: TRBV10-2
J gene: TRBJ1-3
CDR3 protein: CASSAAPGNTIYF
CDR3 DNA: TGCGCCAGCAGTGCCGCCCCGGGAAACACCATATATTTT

D gene: TRBD2
clone size: .
V gene: TRBV29-1
J gene: TRBJ2-1
CDR3 protein: CSVGGLAAMKTYNEQFF
CDR3 DNA: TGCAGCGTTGGGGGACTAGCGGCTATGAAAACCTACAATGAGCAGTTCTTC

D gene: .
clone size: .
V gene: TRBV18
J gene: TRBJ1-1
CDR3 protein: CASSQQANTEAFF
CDR3 DNA: TGTGCCAGCTCCCAACAGGCGAACACTGAAGCTTTCTTT

D gene: .
clone size: .
V gene: TRBV28
J gene: TRBJ1-2
CDR3 protein: CASRREYGYTF
CDR3 DNA: TGTGCCAGCCGGAGGGAGTATGGCTACACCTTC

D gene: .
clone size: .
V gene: TRBV6-5
J gene: TRBJ2-7
CDR3 protein: CASSYPHSEQYF
CDR3 DNA: TGTGCCAGCAGTTACCCCCACAGCGAGCAGTACTTC

D gene: .
clone size: .
V gene: TRBV28
J gene: TRBJ1-6
CDR3 protein: CASSLTNSPLHF
CDR3 DNA: TGTGCCAGCAGCCTCACTAATTCACCCCTCCACTTT

D gene: .
clone size: .
V gene: TRBV19
J gene: TRBJ2-4
CDR3 protein: CASSMFRSGARTKNIQYF
CDR3 DNA: TGTGCCAGTAGTATGTTCCGTTCAGGTGCAAGGACTAAAAACATTCAGTACTTC

D gene: TRBD2
clone size: .
V gene: TRBV5-4
J gene: TRBJ2-1
CDR3 protein: CARGTSGDNEQFF
CDR3 DNA: TGTGCCAGAGGGACTAGCGGAGACAATGAGCAGTTCTTC

D gene: .
clone size: .
V gene: TRBV30
J gene: TRBJ2-1
CDR3 protein: CAWIWGFHNEQFF
CDR3 DNA: TGTGCCTGGATTTGGGGATTCCACAATGAGCAGTTCTTC

D gene: .
clone size: .
V gene: TRBV9
J gene: TRBJ2-2
CDR3 protein: CASSVAGIVAGELFF
CDR3 DNA: TGTGCCAGCAGCGTAGCGGGGATTGTGGCCGGGGAGCTGTTTTTT

D gene: .
clone size: .
V gene: TRBV28
J gene: TRBJ2-7
CDR3 protein: CASSSGGGVDYEQYF
CDR3 DNA: TGTGCCAGCAGTTCCGGAGGGGGTGTAGACTACGAGCAGTACTTC